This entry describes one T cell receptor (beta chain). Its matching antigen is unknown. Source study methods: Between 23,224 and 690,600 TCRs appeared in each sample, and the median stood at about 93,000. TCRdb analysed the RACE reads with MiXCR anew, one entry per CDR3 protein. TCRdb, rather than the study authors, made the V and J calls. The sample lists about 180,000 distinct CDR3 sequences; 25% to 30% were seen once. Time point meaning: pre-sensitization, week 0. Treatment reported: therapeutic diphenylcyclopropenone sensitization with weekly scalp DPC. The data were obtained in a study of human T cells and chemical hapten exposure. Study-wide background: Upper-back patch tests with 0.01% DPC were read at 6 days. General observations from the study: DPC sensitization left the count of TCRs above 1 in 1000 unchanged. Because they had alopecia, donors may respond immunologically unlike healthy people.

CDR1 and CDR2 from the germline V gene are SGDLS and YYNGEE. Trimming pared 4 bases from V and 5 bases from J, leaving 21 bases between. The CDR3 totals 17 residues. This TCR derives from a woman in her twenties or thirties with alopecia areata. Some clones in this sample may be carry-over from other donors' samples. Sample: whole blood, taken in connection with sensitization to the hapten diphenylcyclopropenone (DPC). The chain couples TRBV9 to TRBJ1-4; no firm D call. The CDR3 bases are TGTGCCAGCAGCCGAGCAGCCACAGCGTCGGGCAATGAAAAACTGTTTTTT. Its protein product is CASSRAATASGNEKLFF.